The 25 T cell receptor beta chains below come from one sample, sequenced in a study of blood T cells in healthy people across ages. The use of a sample-barcoded 5' primer and a J-beta primer mix characterized a second PCR of about 7 to 12 cycles. TCRdb processed the 5' RACE reads anew with MiXCR; each CDR3 protein has one entry. There are roughly 860,000 distinct CDR3 sequences in the sample; 62% occur only once, and 25% to 35% lies in the top ten. Sequenced input: blood. These receptors were obtained from a man between 25 and 39 years old in good health.

This clonotype was counted a single time. Germline and junction disagree at one end, which may indicate a read error. The chain recombines TRBV7-2 with TRBJ2-5; unclear D gene. Germline V gene lookup returns CDR1 SGHTA and CDR2 FQGNSA. The CDR3 extends over 15 amino acids. CDR3 nucleotides: TGTGCCAGCAGCTTAGCTGGCGTTCAATTAGAGGCCCAGTACTTC. The encoded protein is CASSLAGVQLEAQYF.

This chain connects TRBV4-3 to TRBJ2-5; 8 bases agree with TRBD1. This CDR3 spans 15 amino acids. V was pared by 4 bases and J by 4 bases, with 8 bases of the junction left unmatched. CDR1 and CDR2 (germline): LGHNA, YSLEER. This CDR3 is CASSPGQGVSETQYF. CDR3 DNA: TGCGCCAGCAGCCCCGGACAGGGAGTTTCAGAGACCCAGTACTTC.

This clonotype has only a few counts. The chain links TRBV28 to TRBJ2-4; D call uncertain. There are 12 residues in the CDR3. V lost 7 bases and J 5 bases, leaving 9 bases between the germline ends. Germline values: CDR1 MDHEN, CDR2 SYDVKM. The CDR3 nucleotides are TGTGCCAGCACCCCCAACCAAAACATTCAGTACTTC. Protein sequence: CASTPNQNIQYF.

The chain carries TRBV4-3 and TRBJ2-7, with 14 bases fitting TRBD2. The junction had 5 bases not matched to a gene; V was cut back by 5 bases and J by 5 bases. CDR3 length: 15 residues. Germline values: CDR1 LGHNA, CDR2 YSLEER. As DNA, the CDR3 is TGCGCCAGCAGCTCCCGACTAGCGGGGGGGGACGAGCAGTACTTC. Protein sequence: CASSSRLAGGDEQYF.

The chain combines TRBV25-1 with TRBJ2-5; the D call may be TRBD1 or TRBD2 (5 bases each). CDR1 is MGHDK, CDR2 SYGVNS, per germline. The ends were cut back, 0 bases at V and 3 bases at J, with 8 bases in the middle. The CDR3 runs to 14 residues. Here the CDR3 reads CASSEYMGEETQYF. DNA for the CDR3: TGTGCCAGCAGTGAATACATGGGGGAAGAGACCCAGTACTTC.

The chain links TRBV7-9 to TRBJ2-1; D unclear. V was shortened by 1 base and J by 12 bases, with 7 bases between the two germline ends. The CDR3 runs 11 residues. CDR1 and CDR2 from the germline V gene are SEHNR and FQNEAQ (reference sequence). CDR3 nucleotide sequence: TGTGCCAGCAGCTTAGAAGGGTCGCAGTTCTTC. This gives the protein CASSLEGSQFF.

This clonotype has a handful of counts. The chain employs TRBV7-9 and TRBJ2-1; weak D call: TRBD1 (5 bases). The CDR3 totals 14 residues. The V end was cut by 5 bases, the J end by 6 bases, with 14 bases between. CDR1 SEHNR and CDR2 FQNEAQ come from the germline V gene (reference sequence). CDR3 residues: CASSLWQGSNEQFF. Here the CDR3 DNA reads TGTGCCAGCAGCCTATGGCAGGGATCCAATGAGCAGTTCTTC.

This clonotype showed up just a few times. V gene TRBV15 combines with J gene TRBJ2-5, with TRBD1 identical over 8 bases. Per germline, CDR1 LNHNV and CDR2 YYDKDF (reference sequence). V lost 0 bases and J lost 3; bases outside the gene matches: 3. The CDR3 has 15 residues. CDR3 nucleotides: TGTGCCACCAGCAGAGATAACAGGGGGAAAGAGACCCAGTACTTC. This translates into CATSRDNRGKETQYF.

J is TRBJ1-6 and V is TRBV6-2 or TRBV6-3; 7 positions match TRBD1. Germline lookup yields CDR1 MNHEY and CDR2 SVGEGT. The CDR3 extends over 14 amino acids. Germline trimming cut 6 bases from V and 7 bases from J; bases unmatched to any gene: 6. The CDR3 reads CASRRDRGNSPLHF. CDR3 sequence (DNA): TGTGCCAGCAGGAGGGACAGAGGGAATTCACCCCTCCACTTT.

The rearrangement uses TRBV29-1 and TRBJ2-1, with no clear D. In germline, CDR1 is SQVTM, CDR2 ANQGSEA. Trimming took off 2 bases at V and 6 bases at J, with 17 bases between the two ends. CDR3 length equals 15 residues. CDR3 residues: CSVEPRLRPFNEQFF. The CDR3 region has the DNA TGCAGCGTTGAACCGAGGTTGAGGCCTTTCAATGAGCAGTTCTTC.

The chain joins TRBV5-6 to TRBJ1-5; unclear D gene. Germline lookup yields CDR1 SGHDT and CDR2 YYEEEE. This CDR3 contains 14 residues. Trimming shortened V by 2 bases and J by 2 bases, and 8 bases separated the two germline ends. CDR3 bases: TGTGCCAGCAGCTTAGCTTTCGGCAATCAGCCCCAGCATTTT. This translates into CASSLAFGNQPQHF.

J is TRBJ2-4 and V is TRBV3-1, with D possibly matching TRBD1 (7 bases). Trimming took 5 bases from V and 13 from J, leaving 24 bases between them. The CDR3 has 15 amino acids. CDR1 is LGHDT, CDR2 YNNKEL, per germline (reference sequence). The CDR3 coding sequence is TGTGCCAGCAGCTCTTGGACAGGTTCCCGACGGGAGCAGTACTTC. The encoded protein is CASSSWTGSRREQYF.

The chain combines TRBV30 with TRBJ2-5, with D uncertain. Trimming took off 0 bases at V and 3 bases at J, with 11 bases between the two ends. Looked up from germline, CDR1 is GTSNPN and CDR2 is SVGIG (reference sequence). The CDR3 runs to 14 residues. As DNA, the CDR3 is TGTGCCTGGAGTGTCCCCGGAAAGGAAGAGACCCAGTACTTC. Residues: CAWSVPGKEETQYF.

This chain links TRBV6-2 or TRBV6-3 with TRBJ1-5; D unresolved. This CDR3 is built from 15 residues. Germline loops: CDR1 MNHEY, CDR2 SVGEGT. Trimming removed 2 bases at V and 0 bases at J, with 8 bases between. The CDR3 sequence is CASSYQELSNQPQHF. CDR3 bases: TGTGCCAGCAGTTACCAGGAGCTTAGCAATCAGCCCCAGCATTTT.

This clonotype was seen a handful of times. The chain is built from TRBV3-1 and TRBJ2-7; 10 bases are shared with TRBD1. Germline assignment: CDR1 LGHDT and CDR2 YNNKEL (reference sequence). The CDR3 totals 16 residues. V shed 0 bases, J shed 1 base, and the junction held 3 bases outside the gene matches. The DNA of the CDR3 is TGTGCCAGCAGCCAAGAGGGACAGGGGTCGTCCTACGAGCAGTACTTC. It specifies CASSQEGQGSSYEQYF.

The J gene is TRBJ2-1, the V gene TRBV7-2, with TRBD2 matching 10 bases. The CDR3 extends over 17 amino acids. Germline CDR1 SGHTA, CDR2 FQGNSA. The trim removed 6 bases at V and 2 bases at J, leaving 10 bases unmatched. The CDR3 sequence: CASSPYATSGAYNEQFF. CDR3 nucleotides: TGTGCCAGCAGTCCATATGCCACTAGCGGGGCCTACAATGAGCAGTTCTTC.

This clonotype occurred once. The chain carries TRBV6-5 and TRBJ2-5, with D hard to call. V dropped 2 bases and J dropped 4 bases, with 8 bases sitting between them. The CDR3 loop spans 13 amino acids. Looked up from germline, CDR1 is MNHEY and CDR2 is SVGAGI. CDR3 sequence (DNA): TGTGCCAGCAGTTACGTTGACGGAGAGACCCAGTACTTC. Translation gives CASSYVDGETQYF.

This clonotype was seen a single time. The V and J genes are TRBV7-2 and TRBJ2-4, with D perhaps TRBD1 (6 bases). The tail of the sequence fits TRBJ2-7 better, so the J call may be wrong. Germline V CDR1 and CDR2: SGHTA, FQGNSA. There are 16 residues in the CDR3. The CDR3: CASSLATEQGYYEQYF. CDR3 DNA sequence: TGTGCCAGCAGCTTAGCTACGGAACAGGGATACTACGAGCAGTACTTC.

The chain links TRBV6-6 to TRBJ1-4; perhaps TRBD1 as D (5 bases). CDR3 size: 16 residues. Trimming took 0 bases from V and 8 from J, leaving 16 bases between them. Germline loops: CDR1 MNHNY, CDR2 SVGAGI (reference sequence). CDR3: CASSYSKGLSGEKLFF. The CDR3 DNA follows: TGTGCCAGCAGTTACTCGAAGGGGTTAAGTGGAGAAAAACTGTTTTTT.

This clonotype was recorded only once. V usage is TRBV4-2 and J usage is TRBJ2-5; 7 bases align to TRBD2. CDR1 is LGHNA and CDR2 is YNFKEQ in the germline V gene. CDR3 length: 16 amino acids. V was clipped by 1 base and J by 4 bases; unmatched bases: 9. CDR3 protein: CASSQASRTRGETQYF. The CDR3 nucleotides are TGTGCCAGCAGCCAAGCGAGCAGGACTAGAGGAGAGACCCAGTACTTC.

This chain uses TRBV10-3 with TRBJ2-1; 9 bases map to TRBD1. Unmatched junction bases numbered 8, after V lost 0 bases and J lost 8 bases. CDR3 length equals 16 residues. The germline V gene encodes CDR1 ENHRY and CDR2 SYGVKD. DNA of the CDR3: TGTGCCATCAGTGAGTCCTGGACAGGGGCCAGGGATGAGCAGTTCTTC. Translation gives CAISESWTGARDEQFF.

This chain uses TRBV21-1 with TRBJ1-5. TRBV21-1 is marked as a pseudogene. This CDR3 contains 17 residues. This CDR3 is CASSAASRRWGNQPQHF. CDR3 DNA sequence: TGTGCCAGCAGTGCCGCCTCGCGCCGGTGGGGCAATCAGCCCCAGCATTTT.

The rearrangement uses TRBV5-1 and TRBJ2-4; D assignment may be TRBD1 or TRBD2 (5 bases each). The assigned J gene may be wrong: the sequence end matches TRBJ2-5 better. The CDR3 length is 15 residues. Per germline, CDR1 SGHRS and CDR2 YFSETQ. This CDR3 reads CASSLAQTPGQTQYF. The CDR3 DNA reads TGCGCCAGCAGCTTGGCCCAGACCCCGGGGCAGACCCAGTACTTC.

The chain employs TRBV20-1 and TRBJ2-4; D gene ambiguous. The end of the DNA aligns better with TRBJ2-7, so the J call may be wrong. The CDR3 contains 12 residues. Germline CDR1 and CDR2: DFQATT and SNEGSKA (reference sequence). In nucleotides, the CDR3 is TGCAGTGCTCCCCGGACGGGTTACGAGCAGTACTTC. Translated, it gives CSAPRTGYEQYF.

V gene TRBV28 combines with J gene TRBJ2-1; 8 bases map to TRBD2. Trimming removed 5 bases from V and 1 base from J; junction bases left unmatched: 10. The CDR3 totals 17 residues. Germline CDR1 and CDR2: MDHEN and SYDVKM. CDR3 coding DNA: TGTGCCAGCAGTCCCGGACTAGCCGGGGAGTCCTACAATGAGCAGTTCTTC. Protein: CASSPGLAGESYNEQFF.